These T cell receptor beta chains were read from a single sample in a study of T cell responses to AZD1222 COVID-19 vaccine. Assay used: immunoSEQ multiplex PCR; TCRdb lists only in-frame clones, some missing. The data show 130,000 or so clones, approximately 82% seen once. The source was peripheral blood, collected 28 days after the second AZD1222 dose. These receptors came from an adult who received the AZD1222 COVID-19 vaccine. Each CDR3 is given with its conserved first and last residue. The D gene is left open where the match is weak. Clone sizes are given selectively: once, few, many, or a class where the clone is expanded.

V gene,D gene,clone size,J gene,CDR3 DNA,CDR3 protein
TRBV3-1/TRBV3-2,TRBD2,.,TRBJ2-1,TGTGCCAGCAGCCCTCCGCGTGAGCGGGGGGTAAACAATGAGCAGTTCTTC,CASSPPRERGVNNEQFF
TRBV2,.,.,TRBJ1-2,TGTGCCAGCAGTGGGCCCGTGGACTATGGCTACACCTTC,CASSGPVDYGYTF
TRBV7-2,TRBD1,.,TRBJ1-2,TGTGCCAGCAGCTTGGATTCCGGGACAGCAGCTAACTATGGCTACACCTTC,CASSLDSGTAANYGYTF
TRBV11-1,.,.,TRBJ2-1,TGTGCCAGCAGCTTGCCCCCCCAACAGTTCTTC,CASSLPPQQFF
TRBV7-9,TRBD1,.,TRBJ2-4,TGTGCCAGCAGCTGGAGACAGGGGGCTGCGAACATTCAGTACTTC,CASSWRQGAANIQYF
TRBV3-1/TRBV3-2,.,few,TRBJ2-3,TGTGCCAGCAGCCAGGGCAGACCATCTTACACAGATACGCAGTATTTT,CASSQGRPSYTDTQYF
TRBV3-1/TRBV3-2,.,.,TRBJ2-5,TGTGCCAGCAGCCAAGAGGGCTTCCAAGAGACCCAGTACTTC,CASSQEGFQETQYF
TRBV4-3,.,.,TRBJ1-1,TGCGCCAGCAGCCAAGCCACGGGATTGAACACTGAAGCTTTCTTT,CASSQATGLNTEAFF
TRBV29-1,.,.,TRBJ2-3,TGCAGCGTGCGATCTAGCACAGATACGCAGTATTTT,CSVRSSTDTQYF
TRBV16,TRBD1,once,TRBJ1-5,TGTGCCAGCAGCCGGGACAGGGGATCATATAGCAATCAGCCCCAGCATTTT,CASSRDRGSYSNQPQHF
TRBV19,.,.,TRBJ1-1,TGTGCCAGTAGTATAGCAGTGAACACTGAAGCTTTCTTT,CASSIAVNTEAFF
TRBV15,.,.,TRBJ1-5,TGTGCCACCAGGCGGCAGCCGTATAGCAATCAGCCCCAGCATTTT,CATRRQPYSNQPQHF
TRBV5-6,.,.,TRBJ2-3,TGTGCCAGCAGCTTGGATCTGGCAGATACGCAGTATTTT,CASSLDLADTQYF
TRBV24-1,.,.,TRBJ1-1,TGTGCCACCAGTGACCCGATGAGGACTGAAGCTTTCTTT,CATSDPMRTEAFF
TRBV28,.,.,TRBJ1-6,TGTGCCAGCAGTTTATGGGGGGTTGGCTCCTATAATTCACCCCTCCACTTT,CASSLWGVGSYNSPLHF
TRBV9,TRBD2,few,TRBJ2-1,TGTGCCAGCAGCTTTCGACTAGCAGACAATGAGCAGTTCTTC,CASSFRLADNEQFF
TRBV19,.,once,TRBJ2-7,TGTGCCAGTAGTATTTCCGACAAAAACTACGAGCAGTACTTC,CASSISDKNYEQYF
TRBV6-5,.,.,TRBJ1-1,TGTGCCAGCAGTTCCGCTGTGGCTACGGCTGAAGCTTTCTTT,CASSSAVATAEAFF
TRBV7-2,.,.,TRBJ1-1,TGTGCCAGCAGCCGGGACGGGAAAACTGAAGCTTTCTTT,CASSRDGKTEAFF
TRBV6-4,.,.,TRBJ1-5,TGTGCCAGCAGTGACTCCTCTCAGCGGGGTTTGTGGCAGCCCCAGCATTTT,CASSDSSQRGLWQPQHF
TRBV7-2,TRBD1,.,TRBJ2-7,TGTGCCAGCAGGCCATATGGACAGGGAGGCGAGCAGTACTTC,CASRPYGQGGEQYF
TRBV6-2/TRBV6-3,TRBD1,.,TRBJ2-7,TGTGCCAGCAGCATCAAGCCGGACAGGTTGAGATACGAGCAGTACTTC,CASSIKPDRLRYEQYF
TRBV5-1,TRBD1,once,TRBJ1-4,TGCGCCAGCAGCCCACAGGGGGCTGCAACTAATGAAAAACTGTTTTTT,CASSPQGAATNEKLFF
TRBV7-3,.,.,TRBJ1-1,TGTGCCAGCAGCTTAACGGGCGGGGACACTGAAGCTTTCTTT,CASSLTGGDTEAFF
TRBV11-3,TRBD1,.,TRBJ2-1,TGTGCCAGCAGCTGGACAGGTTACAATGAGCAGTTCTTC,CASSWTGYNEQFF
TRBV5-4,TRBD1,.,TRBJ2-7,TGTGCCAGCAGCCCGGACAGGGGGTCCCACGAGCAGTACTTC,CASSPDRGSHEQYF
TRBV3-1/TRBV3-2,TRBD1,.,TRBJ1-4,TGTGCCAGCAGCCGCCTTGGACAGGAACGGAATGAAAAACTGTTTTTT,CASSRLGQERNEKLFF
TRBV2,.,once,TRBJ2-2,TGTGCCAGCAGTCCTGAAAACACCGGGGAGCTGTTTTTT,CASSPENTGELFF
TRBV5-5,.,.,TRBJ1-1,TGTGCCAGCACCCAAGACCCGACCCCGAACACTGAAGCTTTCTTT,CASTQDPTPNTEAFF
TRBV2,.,.,TRBJ1-3,TGTGCCAGCAGTGAATCCGGGTCTGGAAACACCATATATTTT,CASSESGSGNTIYF
TRBV28,TRBD1,.,TRBJ1-5,TGTGCCAGCAGTTGGGACAGTCTCAATCAGCCCCAGCATTTT,CASSWDSLNQPQHF
TRBV18,.,.,TRBJ2-5,TGTGCCAGCTCAGTTCAAGAGACCCAGTACTTC,CASSVQETQYF
TRBV6-5,TRBD1,.,TRBJ1-1,TGTGCCAGCAGACGGACAGGGGAAGCTTTCTTT,CASRRTGEAFF
TRBV5-1,.,.,TRBJ1-2,TGCGCCAGCAGCTTGGCGGCAGGGGAGGGCTACACCTTC,CASSLAAGEGYTF
TRBV29-1,.,.,TRBJ1-2,TGCAGCGTTCCCGGGACGGAGGATTTCTATGGCTACACCTTC,CSVPGTEDFYGYTF
TRBV28,.,.,TRBJ1-5,TGTGCCAGCAGTACAGGGATGTCGGGCAATCAGCCCCAGCATTTT,CASSTGMSGNQPQHF
TRBV28,TRBD1,.,TRBJ2-2,TGTGCCAGCAGTTACCAAGCGGACAGGGCGTTCACCGGGGAGCTGTTTTTT,CASSYQADRAFTGELFF